The rows below give T cell receptor beta chains drawn from one sample of a study of T cells after somatic rescue of genetic block. The repertoire was sequenced with immunoSEQ multiplex PCR; TCRdb's copy has only in-frame clones and lacks some. The table records 65,000 to 70,000 clones, around 92% of them present only once. Sequencing used peripheral blood mononuclear cells (PBMCs). These TCRs come from a man aged 40-49 years. The CDR3 runs from the conserved cysteine through the conserved F or W. Fields, in order: J gene, clone size, D gene, V gene, CDR3 protein, CDR3 DNA. The D gene is left open where the match is weak. Clone size, where shown, is once, few, many, or a class for clones that have expanded.

j_gene: TRBJ2-1; abundance: .; d_gene: TRBD2; v_gene: TRBV6-6; CDR3aa: CASASGPYNEQFF; CDR3nt: TGTGCCAGCGCTAGCGGACCCTACAATGAGCAGTTCTTC
j_gene: TRBJ2-3; abundance: .; d_gene: TRBD2; v_gene: TRBV5-1; CDR3aa: CASSSGTSGASTDTQYF; CDR3nt: TGCGCCAGCAGTTCCGGGACTAGCGGGGCAAGCACAGATACGCAGTATTTT
j_gene: TRBJ2-7; abundance: once; d_gene: TRBD1; v_gene: TRBV29-1; CDR3aa: CSGGQGAHEQYF; CDR3nt: TGCAGCGGGGGACAGGGGGCCCACGAGCAGTACTTC
j_gene: TRBJ2-2; abundance: .; d_gene: .; v_gene: TRBV25-1; CDR3aa: CASSDTRAANTGELFF; CDR3nt: TGTGCCAGCAGTGATACCAGGGCCGCGAACACCGGGGAGCTGTTTTTT
j_gene: TRBJ2-7; abundance: .; d_gene: .; v_gene: TRBV28; CDR3aa: CASSSWALMGEQYF; CDR3nt: TGTGCCAGCAGTTCCTGGGCGCTCATGGGTGAGCAGTACTTC
j_gene: TRBJ2-3; abundance: many; d_gene: .; v_gene: TRBV10-1; CDR3aa: CASTQSRGPTSTDTQYF; CDR3nt: TGCGCCAGCACCCAATCGAGGGGACCCACTAGCACAGATACGCAGTATTTT
j_gene: TRBJ1-1; abundance: .; d_gene: .; v_gene: TRBV19; CDR3aa: CASSPGRMNTEAFF; CDR3nt: TGTGCCAGTAGCCCGGGACGGATGAACACTGAAGCTTTCTTT
j_gene: TRBJ2-3; abundance: .; d_gene: TRBD2; v_gene: TRBV27; CDR3aa: CASKASGSTDTQYF; CDR3nt: TGTGCCAGCAAGGCTAGCGGTAGCACAGATACGCAGTATTTT
j_gene: TRBJ2-2; abundance: .; d_gene: .; v_gene: TRBV2; CDR3aa: CASSEAGGEWGMELFF; CDR3nt: TGTGCCAGCAGTGAAGCGGGGGGAGAATGGGGTATGGAGCTGTTTTTT
j_gene: TRBJ2-3; abundance: .; d_gene: TRBD1; v_gene: TRBV7-9; CDR3aa: CASSSHLGQGADTQYF; CDR3nt: TGTGCCAGCAGCTCCCACCTGGGACAGGGGGCAGATACGCAGTATTTT
j_gene: TRBJ2-6; abundance: .; d_gene: .; v_gene: TRBV25-1; CDR3aa: CASSELKGSGANVLTF; CDR3nt: TGTGCCAGCAGTGAATTAAAGGGTTCGGGGGCCAACGTCCTGACTTTC
j_gene: TRBJ2-3; abundance: .; d_gene: TRBD1; v_gene: TRBV6-5; CDR3aa: CASRWDRSTDTQYF; CDR3nt: TGTGCCAGCAGGTGGGACAGGTCGACAGATACGCAGTATTTT
j_gene: TRBJ1-4; abundance: .; d_gene: .; v_gene: TRBV23-1; CDR3aa: CASSFSEGPLNEKLFF; CDR3nt: TGCGCCAGCAGTTTTTCTGAGGGACCCCTTAATGAAAAACTGTTTTTT
j_gene: TRBJ1-2; abundance: .; d_gene: TRBD1; v_gene: TRBV5-6; CDR3aa: CASSPGQGYGYTF; CDR3nt: TGTGCCAGCAGCCCCGGACAGGGGTATGGCTACACCTTC
j_gene: TRBJ1-1; abundance: .; d_gene: .; v_gene: TRBV9; CDR3aa: CASSAVPGTEAFF; CDR3nt: TGTGCCAGCAGCGCTGTCCCTGGGACTGAAGCTTTCTTT
j_gene: TRBJ1-5; abundance: .; d_gene: TRBD1; v_gene: TRBV11-2; CDR3aa: CASSLGTGAQPQHF; CDR3nt: TGTGCCAGCAGCTTAGGGACAGGGGCCCAGCCCCAGCATTTT
j_gene: TRBJ2-7; abundance: .; d_gene: .; v_gene: TRBV7-9; CDR3aa: CASSLGNKKGLYEQYF; CDR3nt: TGTGCCAGCAGCTTGGGTAATAAGAAGGGCCTCTACGAGCAGTACTTC
j_gene: TRBJ2-7; abundance: once; d_gene: TRBD1; v_gene: TRBV10-3; CDR3aa: CAISPKGTDAYEQYF; CDR3nt: TGTGCCATCAGCCCCAAGGGGACAGACGCCTACGAGCAGTACTTC
j_gene: TRBJ2-3; abundance: once; d_gene: .; v_gene: TRBV5-1; CDR3aa: CASSLALDTSTDTQYF; CDR3nt: TGCGCCAGCAGCTTGGCCCTCGACACTAGCACAGATACGCAGTATTTT
j_gene: TRBJ1-2; abundance: .; d_gene: .; v_gene: TRBV28; CDR3aa: CASSLAGNYGYTF; CDR3nt: TGTGCCAGCAGTTTGGCCGGTAACTATGGCTACACCTTC
j_gene: TRBJ2-7; abundance: few; d_gene: .; v_gene: TRBV5-4; CDR3aa: CASSWGVEDEQYF; CDR3nt: TGTGCCAGCAGCTGGGGGGTGGAGGACGAGCAGTACTTC
j_gene: TRBJ1-1; abundance: .; d_gene: .; v_gene: TRBV19; CDR3aa: CASSWGEAEAFF; CDR3nt: TGTGCCAGTAGTTGGGGAGAGGCTGAAGCTTTCTTT
j_gene: TRBJ2-1; abundance: .; d_gene: TRBD2; v_gene: TRBV7-8; CDR3aa: CASRLAGGTSNEQFF; CDR3nt: TGTGCCAGCAGACTAGCGGGAGGTACCTCAAATGAGCAGTTCTTC
j_gene: TRBJ2-1; abundance: .; d_gene: TRBD2; v_gene: TRBV2; CDR3aa: CASRPGTSGFGEQFF; CDR3nt: TGTGCCAGCAGACCAGGGACTAGCGGGTTCGGTGAGCAGTTCTTC
j_gene: TRBJ2-1; abundance: .; d_gene: TRBD1; v_gene: TRBV10-3; CDR3aa: CATSGDRGDNEQFF; CDR3nt: TGTGCCACCTCCGGGGACAGGGGTGATAATGAGCAGTTCTTC
j_gene: TRBJ2-7; abundance: .; d_gene: .; v_gene: TRBV7-9; CDR3aa: CASSDSGPNEQYF; CDR3nt: TGTGCCAGCAGCGATTCTGGACCAAACGAGCAGTACTTC
j_gene: TRBJ2-1; abundance: .; d_gene: TRBD2; v_gene: TRBV14; CDR3aa: CASSQDPGGGLRFYNEQFF; CDR3nt: TGTGCCAGCAGCCAAGATCCGGGAGGTGGTTTGAGGTTCTACAATGAGCAGTTCTTC
j_gene: TRBJ2-4; abundance: .; d_gene: .; v_gene: TRBV6-1; CDR3aa: CASSERDASLAKNIQYF; CDR3nt: TGTGCCAGCAGTGAAAGGGACGCATCGCTAGCCAAAAACATTCAGTACTTC
j_gene: TRBJ1-2; abundance: .; d_gene: .; v_gene: TRBV6-5; CDR3aa: CASSKQGGGGYTF; CDR3nt: TGTGCCAGCAGTAAACAGGGTGGGGGTGGCTACACCTTC
j_gene: TRBJ2-7; abundance: few; d_gene: .; v_gene: TRBV7-6; CDR3aa: CASSLVANEQYF; CDR3nt: TGTGCCAGCAGCTTAGTAGCGAACGAGCAGTACTTC
j_gene: TRBJ2-1; abundance: once; d_gene: TRBD1; v_gene: TRBV9; CDR3aa: CASSVGDRGLNEQFF; CDR3nt: TGTGCCAGCAGCGTAGGAGACAGGGGGCTAAATGAGCAGTTCTTC
j_gene: TRBJ1-5; abundance: .; d_gene: TRBD1; v_gene: TRBV6-5; CDR3aa: CASSRSLQGAQHF; CDR3nt: TGTGCCAGCAGTCGAAGTTTACAGGGGGCCCAGCATTTT
j_gene: TRBJ2-7; abundance: .; d_gene: TRBD1; v_gene: TRBV7-9; CDR3aa: CATLPNGQGYEQYF; CDR3nt: TGTGCCACCCTCCCCAACGGACAGGGCTACGAGCAGTACTTC
j_gene: TRBJ1-1; abundance: .; d_gene: .; v_gene: TRBV19; CDR3aa: CASSKGRPGGNTEAFF; CDR3nt: TGTGCCAGTAGTAAGGGGCGACCGGGAGGGAACACTGAAGCTTTCTTT
j_gene: TRBJ2-7; abundance: .; d_gene: .; v_gene: TRBV11-2; CDR3aa: CASSFDYSQGGHEQYF; CDR3nt: TGTGCCAGCAGCTTCGATTATTCACAGGGTGGCCACGAGCAGTACTTC
j_gene: TRBJ2-3; abundance: .; d_gene: TRBD2; v_gene: TRBV19; CDR3aa: CASSINPATSADTQYF; CDR3nt: TGTGCCAGTAGTATAAATCCAGCCACTAGCGCAGATACGCAGTATTTT
j_gene: TRBJ2-1; abundance: .; d_gene: .; v_gene: TRBV7-9; CDR3aa: CASSPRTDPYNEQFF; CDR3nt: TGTGCCAGCAGCCCGCGGACAGATCCCTACAATGAGCAGTTCTTC
j_gene: TRBJ2-7; abundance: few; d_gene: TRBD1; v_gene: TRBV10-3; CDR3aa: CAISEQQGAEQYF; CDR3nt: TGTGCCATCAGTGAGCAACAGGGGGCCGAGCAGTACTTC
j_gene: TRBJ2-3; abundance: .; d_gene: .; v_gene: TRBV12-5; CDR3aa: CASGAGFGTDTQYF; CDR3nt: TGTGCTAGTGGTGCGGGATTCGGCACAGATACGCAGTATTTT
j_gene: TRBJ2-6; abundance: .; d_gene: .; v_gene: TRBV19; CDR3aa: CASSPDSFQANVLTF; CDR3nt: TGTGCCAGTAGTCCGGATAGTTTTCAGGCCAACGTCCTGACTTTC
j_gene: TRBJ2-3; abundance: .; d_gene: TRBD1; v_gene: TRBV5-6; CDR3aa: CASSLLGTGSTDTQYF; CDR3nt: TGTGCCAGCAGCTTATTGGGGACAGGATCCACAGATACGCAGTATTTT
j_gene: TRBJ2-3; abundance: once; d_gene: .; v_gene: TRBV7-9; CDR3aa: CASTPGLSTDTQYF; CDR3nt: TGTGCCAGCACCCCGGGACTTAGCACAGATACGCAGTATTTT
j_gene: TRBJ1-4; abundance: .; d_gene: TRBD1; v_gene: TRBV19; CDR3aa: CASSRTTGTNEKLFF; CDR3nt: TGTGCCAGTAGTAGGACGACAGGGACTAATGAAAAACTGTTTTTT
j_gene: TRBJ1-1; abundance: .; d_gene: .; v_gene: TRBV7-2; CDR3aa: CASSPPRLVAVNTEAFF; CDR3nt: TGTGCCAGCAGCCCCCCGAGGTTAGTGGCAGTGAACACTGAAGCTTTCTTT
j_gene: TRBJ1-5; abundance: .; d_gene: .; v_gene: TRBV2; CDR3aa: CASSEGFNQPQHF; CDR3nt: TGTGCCAGCAGTGAAGGGTTCAATCAGCCCCAGCATTTT
j_gene: TRBJ2-7; abundance: once; d_gene: .; v_gene: TRBV7-3; CDR3aa: CASSLTAHEQYF; CDR3nt: TGTGCCAGCAGCTTAACGGCCCACGAGCAGTACTTC
j_gene: TRBJ2-1; abundance: .; d_gene: .; v_gene: TRBV28; CDR3aa: CASSPPYSSYNEQFF; CDR3nt: TGTGCCAGCAGTCCCCCGTATAGCTCCTACAATGAGCAGTTCTTC
j_gene: TRBJ2-7; abundance: .; d_gene: .; v_gene: TRBV6-6; CDR3aa: CASNQDPSRGQYF; CDR3nt: TGTGCTTCCAACCAGGACCCTTCCCGAGGGCAGTACTTC
j_gene: TRBJ1-1; abundance: .; d_gene: .; v_gene: TRBV11-2; CDR3aa: CASSLGQRNTEAFF; CDR3nt: TGTGCCAGCAGCTTAGGGCAGCGGAACACTGAAGCTTTCTTT
j_gene: TRBJ1-2; abundance: .; d_gene: TRBD1; v_gene: TRBV7-8; CDR3aa: CASSLVTGTGSNLGYTF; CDR3nt: TGTGCCAGCAGCTTAGTCACCGGGACAGGGAGCAACTTAGGCTACACCTTC
j_gene: TRBJ2-7; abundance: .; d_gene: TRBD2; v_gene: TRBV29-1; CDR3aa: CSVRRDYYEQYF; CDR3nt: TGCAGCGTCCGACGGGACTACTACGAGCAGTACTTC
j_gene: TRBJ1-2; abundance: .; d_gene: .; v_gene: TRBV6-4; CDR3aa: CASSDPGYPNSRYTF; CDR3nt: TGTGCCAGCAGTGACCCAGGGTACCCTAACTCGCGCTACACCTTC
j_gene: TRBJ1-2; abundance: once; d_gene: TRBD1; v_gene: TRBV6-5; CDR3aa: CASSLLGTGSYGYTF; CDR3nt: TGTGCCAGCAGTTTACTCGGGACAGGAAGTTATGGCTACACCTTC
j_gene: TRBJ1-4; abundance: .; d_gene: .; v_gene: TRBV9; CDR3aa: CASSVLGQPNEKLFF; CDR3nt: TGTGCCAGCAGCGTACTGGGGCAGCCTAATGAAAAACTGTTTTTT
j_gene: TRBJ2-3; abundance: .; d_gene: .; v_gene: TRBV13; CDR3aa: CASRRGGSTDTQYF; CDR3nt: TGTGCCAGCAGACGAGGGGGAAGCACAGATACGCAGTATTTT
j_gene: TRBJ1-2; abundance: .; d_gene: TRBD1; v_gene: TRBV11-2; CDR3aa: CASTLRGQYYGYTF; CDR3nt: TGTGCCAGCACCCTTCGGGGACAGTACTATGGCTACACCTTC
j_gene: TRBJ2-7; abundance: .; d_gene: TRBD1; v_gene: TRBV27; CDR3aa: CASSAGTGNYEQYF; CDR3nt: TGTGCCAGCAGCGCCGGGACAGGGAACTACGAGCAGTACTTC
j_gene: TRBJ2-7; abundance: few; d_gene: .; v_gene: TRBV2; CDR3aa: CASSEAGEQYF; CDR3nt: TGTGCCAGCAGTGAGGCTGGCGAGCAGTACTTC
j_gene: TRBJ2-1; abundance: .; d_gene: .; v_gene: TRBV19; CDR3aa: CASSTNSYNEQFF; CDR3nt: TGTGCCAGTAGTACCAACTCCTACAATGAGCAGTTCTTC